This T cell receptor beta chain was retrieved from a study of radiotherapy plus CTLA-4 blockade in lung cancer. Findings and limits, study-wide: Increased serum interferon-beta after radiation also reportedly predicted response strongly.

Concerning this clone itself: Its antigen is unidentified.

Method: immunoSEQ multiplex PCR; TCRdb's copy keeps in-frame clones and lacks some. This table has about 120,000 clones, about 77% appearing once. The V gene's germline CDR1 is SGHTA and CDR2 FQGTGA. The CDR3 spans 13 residues. The V end was cut by 3 bases, the J end by 2 bases, with 7 bases between. Alongside CTLA-4 blockade with ipilimumab, patients with chemo-refractory metastatic non-small-cell lung cancer received focal radiation. Sample: peripheral blood, taken from a patient treated with radiotherapy plus ipilimumab. This receptor was identified in a human donor with non-small cell lung cancer who had a partial response to radiotherapy plus ipilimumab. This chain connects TRBV7-3 to TRBJ2-5, with a weak D call TRBD1 (5 bases). In DNA form, the CDR3 reads TGTGCCAGCAGCTTTGACAGACAAGAGACCCAGTACTTC. This encodes CASSFDRQETQYF.